A single sample gave rise to the 7 T cell receptor beta chains below, sequenced in a study of CD8 T cells in ankylosing spondylitis (dated by TCRdb to about 2017). The study at large found these results: Blood from ankylosing spondylitis patients appeared to be characterized by a TCR beta motif made up of seven or eight highly homologous amino acid variants.

Library creation used 5' RACE. Sequencing took place on an Illumina HiSeq 2500. TCRdb applied fastp at Q25 and MiXCR to the public reads, then kept only in-frame beta chains. CDR3 protein duplicates are merged, each entry listing the most common genes and DNA. The sample table records approximately 440,000 distinct CDR3 sequences; more than 15% of these occur just once. The top ten hold about 0.94% of the sample. Antigens of these TCRs are unknown. The source material was blood, either unsorted or a sorted T cell fraction (not recorded which). Receptors originate from a male donor with ankylosing spondylitis.

V and J are TRBV2 and TRBJ1-5; D gene unclear. V gave up 7 bases and J gave up 2 bases, with 12 bases separating them. The CDR3 length is 14 residues. Germline assignment: CDR1 SNHLY and CDR2 FYNNEI. DNA of the CDR3: TGTGCCAGCATGAGCGGGGTAGGCAATCAGCCCCAGCATTTT. It is translated as CASMSGVGNQPQHF.

The chain uses TRBV3-1 and TRBJ2-1; a possible D gene is TRBD1 (6 bases). Trimming stripped 4 bases from V and 3 bases from J, with 13 bases between. Looked up from germline, CDR1 is LGHDT and CDR2 is YNNKEL (reference sequence). The CDR3 is 15 residues long. CDR3 nucleotide sequence: TGTGCCAGCAGCCCCACAGGGCAGGTCTACAATGAGCAGTTCTTC. As protein: CASSPTGQVYNEQFF.

This clonotype has more than one count but fewer than ten. V is TRBV7-8 and J is TRBJ1-1; 7 bases match TRBD1. CDR1 and CDR2 from the germline V gene are SGHVS and FQNEAQ. The ends lost 5 bases at V and 0 bases at J; junction bases unmatched: 9. The CDR3 is 16 amino acids. The CDR3: CASSLGQVLLNTEAFF. The CDR3 DNA is TGTGCCAGCAGCCTCGGACAGGTTCTACTGAACACTGAAGCTTTCTTT.

The V call is TRBV30, the J call TRBJ2-5, with 8 bases matching TRBD1. J gave up 4 bases and V 4 bases, and 5 bases lay outside the gene matches. The germline CDR1 and CDR2 sequences are GTSNPN and SVGIG (reference sequence). The CDR3 spans 13 residues. The CDR3 protein is CAWTKDRVETQYF. DNA for the CDR3: TGTGCCTGGACCAAGGACAGGGTAGAGACCCAGTACTTC.

V and J are TRBV7-7 and TRBJ2-5, with 10 bases lining up with TRBD1. Germline CDR1 reads SSHAT; CDR2 reads FNYEAQ (reference sequence). The CDR3 extends over 18 amino acids. J gave up 5 bases and V 1 base, and 13 bases lay outside the gene matches. The CDR3 DNA follows: TGTGCCAGCAGCTTAGATCCCCCCGGGACAGGGGCCAGGGAGACCCAGTACTTC. This sequence encodes CASSLDPPGTGARETQYF.

This clonotype was found a few times. The rearrangement links TRBV12-3 or TRBV12-4 to TRBJ2-3, with 9 bases that match TRBD2. V lost 2 bases to trimming and J lost 2 bases; unmatched junction nucleotides: 5. The CDR3 is 16 residues long. The CDR3, as DNA: TGTGCCAGCAGTTTAACCGCGGGAGGGACCACAGATACGCAGTATTTT. This codes for CASSLTAGGTTDTQYF.

This clonotype was seen just once. This rearrangement joins TRBV7-2 to TRBJ2-7, with 9 nucleotides matching TRBD2. After removal of 3 bases from V and 2 bases from J, the junction contained 5 bases not matched to a gene. Germline values: CDR1 SGHTA, CDR2 FQGNSA. The CDR3 contains 15 residues. The CDR3 DNA is TGTGCCAGCAGCTTCCCTAGCGGGGCGACCTACGAGCAGTACTTC. Translating it yields CASSFPSGATYEQYF.